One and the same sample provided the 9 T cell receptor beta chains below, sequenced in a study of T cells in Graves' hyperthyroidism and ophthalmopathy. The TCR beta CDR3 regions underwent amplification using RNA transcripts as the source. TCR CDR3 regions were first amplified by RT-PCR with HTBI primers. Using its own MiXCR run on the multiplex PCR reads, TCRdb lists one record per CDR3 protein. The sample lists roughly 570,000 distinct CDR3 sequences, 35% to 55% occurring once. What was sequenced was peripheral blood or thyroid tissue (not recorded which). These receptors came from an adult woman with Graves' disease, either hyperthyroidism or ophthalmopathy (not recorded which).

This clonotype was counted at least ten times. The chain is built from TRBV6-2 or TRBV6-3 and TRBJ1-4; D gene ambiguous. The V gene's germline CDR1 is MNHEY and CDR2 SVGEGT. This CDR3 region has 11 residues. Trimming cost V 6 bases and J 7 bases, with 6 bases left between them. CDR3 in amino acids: CASSRSEKLFF. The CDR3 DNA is TGTGCCAGCAGCCGCAGTGAAAAACTGTTTTTT.

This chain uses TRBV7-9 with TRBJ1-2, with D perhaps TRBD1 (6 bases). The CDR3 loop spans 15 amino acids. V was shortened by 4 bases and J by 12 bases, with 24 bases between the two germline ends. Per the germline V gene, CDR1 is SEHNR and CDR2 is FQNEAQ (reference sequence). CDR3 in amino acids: CASSSTTGGVSGNTF. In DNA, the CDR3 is TGTGCCAGCAGCTCCACGACAGGTGGTGTCTCTGGAAACACCTTC.

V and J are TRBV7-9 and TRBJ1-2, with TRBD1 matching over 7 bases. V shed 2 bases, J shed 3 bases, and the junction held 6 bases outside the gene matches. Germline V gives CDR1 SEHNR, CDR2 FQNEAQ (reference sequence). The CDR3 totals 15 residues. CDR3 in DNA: TGTGCCAGCAGCTTAAGTACAGGGGTGCACTATGGCTACACCTTC. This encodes CASSLSTGVHYGYTF.

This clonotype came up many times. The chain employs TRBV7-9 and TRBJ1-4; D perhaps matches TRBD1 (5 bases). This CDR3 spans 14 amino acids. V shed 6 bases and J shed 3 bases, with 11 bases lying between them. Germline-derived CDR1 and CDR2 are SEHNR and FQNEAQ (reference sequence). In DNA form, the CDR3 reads TGTGCCAGCAGTAACCGGGACCCTAATGAAAAACTGTTTTTT. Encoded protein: CASSNRDPNEKLFF. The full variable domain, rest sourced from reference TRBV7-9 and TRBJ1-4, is DTGVSQNPRHKITKRGQNVTFRCDPISEHNRLYWYRQTLGQGPEFLTYFQNEAQLEKSRLLSDRFSAERPKGSFSTLEIQRTEQGDSAMYLCASSNRDPNEKLFFGSGTQLSVL.

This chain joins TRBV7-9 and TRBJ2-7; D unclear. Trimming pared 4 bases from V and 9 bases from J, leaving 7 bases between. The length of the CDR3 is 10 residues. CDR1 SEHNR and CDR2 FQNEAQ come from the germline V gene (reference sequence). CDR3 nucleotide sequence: TGTGCCAGCAGCTCAAACGTGCAGTACTTC. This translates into CASSSNVQYF.

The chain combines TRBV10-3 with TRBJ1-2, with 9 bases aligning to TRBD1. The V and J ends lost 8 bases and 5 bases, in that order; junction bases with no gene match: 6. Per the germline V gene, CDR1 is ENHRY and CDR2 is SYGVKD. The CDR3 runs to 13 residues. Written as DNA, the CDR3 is TGTGCCATCGGGGGGACAGGGTTATATGGCTACACCTTC. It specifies CAIGGTGLYGYTF.

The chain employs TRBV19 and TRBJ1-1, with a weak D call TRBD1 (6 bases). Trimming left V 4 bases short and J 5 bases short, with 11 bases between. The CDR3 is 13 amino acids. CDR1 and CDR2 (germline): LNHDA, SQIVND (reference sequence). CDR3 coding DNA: TGTGCCAGTAGTACGGGGACAAAGACTGAAGCTTTCTTT. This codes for CASSTGTKTEAFF. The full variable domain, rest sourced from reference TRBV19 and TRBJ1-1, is DGGITQSPKYLFRKEGQNVTLSCEQNLNHDAMYWYRQDPGQGLRLIYYSQIVNDFQKGDIAEGYSVSREKKESFPLTVTSAQKNPTAFYLCASSTGTKTEAFFGQGTRLTVV.

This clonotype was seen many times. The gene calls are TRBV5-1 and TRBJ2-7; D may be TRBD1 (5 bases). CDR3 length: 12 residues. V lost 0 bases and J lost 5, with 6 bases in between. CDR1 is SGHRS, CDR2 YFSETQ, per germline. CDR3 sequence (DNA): TGCGCCAGCAGCTTGGCGACAGACGAGCAGTACTTC. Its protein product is CASSLATDEQYF.

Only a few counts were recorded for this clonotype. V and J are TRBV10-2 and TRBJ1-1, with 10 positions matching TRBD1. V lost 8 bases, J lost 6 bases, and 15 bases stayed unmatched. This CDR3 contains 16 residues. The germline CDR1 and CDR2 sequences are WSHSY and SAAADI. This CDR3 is CASSLPGQGGMAEAFF. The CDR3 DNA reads TGCGCCAGCTCCCTCCCTGGACAGGGGGGTATGGCTGAAGCTTTCTTT.